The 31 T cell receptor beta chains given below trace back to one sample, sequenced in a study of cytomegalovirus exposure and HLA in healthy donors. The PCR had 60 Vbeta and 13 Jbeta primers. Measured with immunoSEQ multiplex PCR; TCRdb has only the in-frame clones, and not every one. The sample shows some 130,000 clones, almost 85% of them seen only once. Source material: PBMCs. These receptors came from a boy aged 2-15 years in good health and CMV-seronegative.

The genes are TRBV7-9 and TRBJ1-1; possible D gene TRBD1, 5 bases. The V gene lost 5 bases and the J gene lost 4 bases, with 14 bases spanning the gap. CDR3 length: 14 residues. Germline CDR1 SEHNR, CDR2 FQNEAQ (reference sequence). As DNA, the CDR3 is TGTGCCAGCAGCCTTCTCCTGGGGGGCACTGAAGCTTTCTTT. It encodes CASSLLLGGTEAFF.

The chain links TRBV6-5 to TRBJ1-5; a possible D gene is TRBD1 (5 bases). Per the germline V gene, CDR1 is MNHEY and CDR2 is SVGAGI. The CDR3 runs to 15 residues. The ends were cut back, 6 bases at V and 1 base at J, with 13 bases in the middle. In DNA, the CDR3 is TGTGCCAGCAGCCGATCAGGGTGGAGCAATCAGCCCCAGCATTTT. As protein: CASSRSGWSNQPQHF.

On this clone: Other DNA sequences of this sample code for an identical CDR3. The DNA for the CDR3 is TGTGCCAGCAGCTACCAGTCCCGGGATTACCCAAAAGATACGCAGTATTTT. Translated: CASSYQSRDYPKDTQYF. The V call is TRBV11-2, the J call TRBJ2-3, with D possibly TRBD2 on 5 matching bases. The V gene lost 4 bases and the J gene lost 5 bases, with 22 bases spanning the gap. The CDR3 spans 17 residues. CDR1 and CDR2 from the germline V gene are SGHAT and FQNNGV.

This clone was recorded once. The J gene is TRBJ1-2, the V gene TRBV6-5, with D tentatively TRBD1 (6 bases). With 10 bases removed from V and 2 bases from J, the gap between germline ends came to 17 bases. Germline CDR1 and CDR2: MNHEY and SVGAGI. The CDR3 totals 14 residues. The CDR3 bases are TGTGCCACCAAAATGGACAGTTACAACTATGGCTACACCTTC. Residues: CATKMDSYNYGYTF.

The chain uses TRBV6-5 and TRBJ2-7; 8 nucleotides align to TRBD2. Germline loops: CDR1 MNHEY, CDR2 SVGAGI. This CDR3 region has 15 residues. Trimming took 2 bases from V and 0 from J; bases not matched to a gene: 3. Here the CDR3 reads CASSYGAGGSYEQYF. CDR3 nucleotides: TGTGCCAGCAGTTACGGTGCGGGGGGCTCCTACGAGCAGTACTTC.

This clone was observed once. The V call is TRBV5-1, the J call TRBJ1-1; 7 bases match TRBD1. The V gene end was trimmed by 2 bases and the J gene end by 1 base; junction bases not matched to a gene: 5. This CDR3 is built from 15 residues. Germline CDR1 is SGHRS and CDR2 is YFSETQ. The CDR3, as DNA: TGCGCCAGCAGCTTACAGGGGCTGGGGAACACTGAAGCTTTCTTT. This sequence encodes CASSLQGLGNTEAFF.

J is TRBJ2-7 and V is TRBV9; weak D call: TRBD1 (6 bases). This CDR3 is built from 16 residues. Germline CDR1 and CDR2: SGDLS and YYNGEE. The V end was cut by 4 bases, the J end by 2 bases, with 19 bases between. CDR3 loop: CASSPPTGTSPYEQYF. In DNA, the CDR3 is TGTGCCAGCAGCCCACCAACCGGGACATCCCCCTACGAGCAGTACTTC. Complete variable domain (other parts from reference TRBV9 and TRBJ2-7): DSGVTQTPKHLITATGQRVTLRCSPRSGDLSVYWYQQSLDQGLQFLIQYYNGEERAKGNILERFSAQQFPDLHSELNLSSLELGDSALYFCASSPPTGTSPYEQYFGPGTRLTVT.

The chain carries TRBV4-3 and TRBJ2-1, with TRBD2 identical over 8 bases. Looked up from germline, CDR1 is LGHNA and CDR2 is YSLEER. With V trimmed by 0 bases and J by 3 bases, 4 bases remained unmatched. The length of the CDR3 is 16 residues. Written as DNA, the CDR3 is TGCGCCAGCAGCCAAGAGGCGGGGGGCATCTACAATGAGCAGTTCTTC. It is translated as CASSQEAGGIYNEQFF.

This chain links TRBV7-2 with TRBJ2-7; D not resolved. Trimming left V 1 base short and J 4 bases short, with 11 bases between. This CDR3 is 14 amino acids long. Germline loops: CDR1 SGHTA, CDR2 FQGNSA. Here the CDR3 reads CASSLVLETYEQYF. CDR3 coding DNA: TGTGCCAGCAGCTTAGTTCTGGAGACGTACGAGCAGTACTTC.

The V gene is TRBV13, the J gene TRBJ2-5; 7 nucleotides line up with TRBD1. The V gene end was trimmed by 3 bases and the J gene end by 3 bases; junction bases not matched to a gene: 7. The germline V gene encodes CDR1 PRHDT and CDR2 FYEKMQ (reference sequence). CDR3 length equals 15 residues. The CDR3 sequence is CASSFRDRREETQYF. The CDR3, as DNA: TGTGCCAGCAGCTTCCGGGACAGACGGGAAGAGACCCAGTACTTC.

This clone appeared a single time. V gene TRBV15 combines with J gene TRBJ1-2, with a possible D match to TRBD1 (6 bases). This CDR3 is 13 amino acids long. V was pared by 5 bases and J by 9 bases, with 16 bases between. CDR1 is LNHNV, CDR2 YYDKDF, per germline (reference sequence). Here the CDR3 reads CATSRMRQESYTF. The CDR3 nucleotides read TGTGCCACCAGCCGGATGAGACAGGAAAGCTACACCTTC.

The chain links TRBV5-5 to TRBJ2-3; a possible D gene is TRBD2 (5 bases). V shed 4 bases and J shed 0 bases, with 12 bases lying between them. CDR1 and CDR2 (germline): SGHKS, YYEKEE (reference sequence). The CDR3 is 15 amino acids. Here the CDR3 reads CASSPRTASTDTQYF. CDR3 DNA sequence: TGTGCCAGCAGCCCGCGGACTGCTAGCACAGATACGCAGTATTTT.

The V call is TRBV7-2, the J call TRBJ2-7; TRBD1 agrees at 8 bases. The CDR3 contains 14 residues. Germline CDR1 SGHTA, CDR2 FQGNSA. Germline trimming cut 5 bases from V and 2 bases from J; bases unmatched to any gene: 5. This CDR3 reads CASSPLDRAYEQYF. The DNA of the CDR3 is TGTGCCAGCAGCCCGTTGGACAGGGCCTACGAGCAGTACTTC.

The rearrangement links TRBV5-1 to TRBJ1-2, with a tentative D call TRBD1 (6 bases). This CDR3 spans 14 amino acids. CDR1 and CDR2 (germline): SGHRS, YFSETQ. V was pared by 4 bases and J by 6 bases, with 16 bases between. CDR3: CASSPGQRLNGYTF. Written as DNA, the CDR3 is TGCGCCAGCAGCCCCGGACAGAGATTAAATGGCTACACCTTC.

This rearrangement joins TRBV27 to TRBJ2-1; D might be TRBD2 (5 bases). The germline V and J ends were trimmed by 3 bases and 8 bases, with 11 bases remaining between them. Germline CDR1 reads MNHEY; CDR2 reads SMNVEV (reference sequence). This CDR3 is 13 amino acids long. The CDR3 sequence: CASSFRGLDEQFF. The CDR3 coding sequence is TGTGCCAGCAGTTTCCGGGGTCTGGATGAGCAGTTCTTC.

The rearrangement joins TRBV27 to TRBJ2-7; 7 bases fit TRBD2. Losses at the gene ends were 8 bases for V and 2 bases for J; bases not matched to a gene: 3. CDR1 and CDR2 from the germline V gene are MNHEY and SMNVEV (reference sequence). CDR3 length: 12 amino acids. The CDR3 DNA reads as TGTGCCAGCCGGGGGGAACCCTACGAGCAGTACTTC. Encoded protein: CASRGEPYEQYF.

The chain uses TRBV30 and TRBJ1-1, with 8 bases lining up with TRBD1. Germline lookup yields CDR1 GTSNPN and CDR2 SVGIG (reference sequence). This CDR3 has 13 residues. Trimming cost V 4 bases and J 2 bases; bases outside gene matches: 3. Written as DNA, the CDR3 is TGTGCCTGGAATGGACAGGGTAACACTGAAGCTTTCTTT. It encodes CAWNGQGNTEAFF.

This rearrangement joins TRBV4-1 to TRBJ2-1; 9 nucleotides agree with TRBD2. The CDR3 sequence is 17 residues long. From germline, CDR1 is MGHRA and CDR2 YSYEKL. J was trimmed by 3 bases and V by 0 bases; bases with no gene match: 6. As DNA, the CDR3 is TGCGCCAGCAGCCAAGAGCCACTAGCGGGCGACTACAATGAGCAGTTCTTC. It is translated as CASSQEPLAGDYNEQFF.

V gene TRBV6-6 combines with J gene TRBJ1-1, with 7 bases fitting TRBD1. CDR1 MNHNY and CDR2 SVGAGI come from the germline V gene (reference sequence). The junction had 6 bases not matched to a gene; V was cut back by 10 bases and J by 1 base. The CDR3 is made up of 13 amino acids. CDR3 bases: TGTGCCACCAAAGACAGGGCGAACACTGAAGCTTTCTTT. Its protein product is CATKDRANTEAFF.

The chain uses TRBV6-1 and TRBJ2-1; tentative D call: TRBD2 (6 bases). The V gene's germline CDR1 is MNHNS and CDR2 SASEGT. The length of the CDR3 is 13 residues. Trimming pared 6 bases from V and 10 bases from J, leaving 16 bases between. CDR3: CASRAGNIWEQFF. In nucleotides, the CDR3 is TGTGCCAGCAGGGCGGGGAATATATGGGAGCAGTTCTTC.

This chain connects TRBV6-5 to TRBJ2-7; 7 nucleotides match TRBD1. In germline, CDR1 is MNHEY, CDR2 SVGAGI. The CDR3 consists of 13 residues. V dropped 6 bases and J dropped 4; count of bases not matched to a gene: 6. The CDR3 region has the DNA TGTGCCAGCAGAATACAGGGGAGTTACGAGCAGTACTTC. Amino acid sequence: CASRIQGSYEQYF.

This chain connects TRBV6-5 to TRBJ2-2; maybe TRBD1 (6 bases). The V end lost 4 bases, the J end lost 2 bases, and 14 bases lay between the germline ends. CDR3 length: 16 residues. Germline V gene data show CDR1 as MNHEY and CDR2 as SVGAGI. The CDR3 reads CASSFLGQLNTGELFF. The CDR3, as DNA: TGTGCCAGCAGTTTCCTTGGACAGCTAAACACCGGGGAGCTGTTTTTT.

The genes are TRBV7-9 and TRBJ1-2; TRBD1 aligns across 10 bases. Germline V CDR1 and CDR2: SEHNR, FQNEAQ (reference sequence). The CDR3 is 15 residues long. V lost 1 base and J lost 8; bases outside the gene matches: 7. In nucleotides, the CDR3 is TGTGCCAGCAGCTTAGTGGGGACAGGGGCGAGCGGCTACACCTTC. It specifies CASSLVGTGASGYTF.

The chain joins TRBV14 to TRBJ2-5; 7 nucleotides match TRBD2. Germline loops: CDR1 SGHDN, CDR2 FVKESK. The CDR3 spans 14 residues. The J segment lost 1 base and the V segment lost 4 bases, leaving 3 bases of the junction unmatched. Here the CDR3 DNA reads TGTGCCAGCAGCCCACTAGCGAGCCAAGAGACCCAGTACTTC. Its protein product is CASSPLASQETQYF.

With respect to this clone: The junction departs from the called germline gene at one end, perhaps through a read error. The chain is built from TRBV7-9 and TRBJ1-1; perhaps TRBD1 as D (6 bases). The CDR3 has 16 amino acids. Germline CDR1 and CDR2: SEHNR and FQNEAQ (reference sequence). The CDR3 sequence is CSSSPLGGRRNTEAFF. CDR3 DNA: TGTTCCAGCAGCCCTTTGGGGGGGCGACGGAACACTGAAGCTTTCTTT.

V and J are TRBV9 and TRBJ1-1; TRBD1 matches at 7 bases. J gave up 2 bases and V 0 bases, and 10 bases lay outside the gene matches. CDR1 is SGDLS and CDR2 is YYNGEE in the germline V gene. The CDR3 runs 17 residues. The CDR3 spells CASSVDGTDSFNTEAFF. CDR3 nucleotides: TGTGCCAGCAGCGTAGATGGGACAGACTCCTTTAACACTGAAGCTTTCTTT.

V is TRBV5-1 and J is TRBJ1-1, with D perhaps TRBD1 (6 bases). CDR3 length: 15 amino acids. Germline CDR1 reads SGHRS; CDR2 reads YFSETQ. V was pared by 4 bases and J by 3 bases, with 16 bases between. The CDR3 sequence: CASSARDEGDTEAFF. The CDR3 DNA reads TGCGCCAGCAGCGCCCGGGACGAGGGGGACACTGAAGCTTTCTTT.

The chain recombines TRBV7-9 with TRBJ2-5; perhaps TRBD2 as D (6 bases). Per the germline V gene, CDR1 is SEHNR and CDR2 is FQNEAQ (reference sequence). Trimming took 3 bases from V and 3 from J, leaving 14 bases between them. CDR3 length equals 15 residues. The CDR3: CASSFQTGGEETQYF. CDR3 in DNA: TGTGCCAGCAGCTTCCAAACCGGCGGGGAAGAGACCCAGTACTTC.

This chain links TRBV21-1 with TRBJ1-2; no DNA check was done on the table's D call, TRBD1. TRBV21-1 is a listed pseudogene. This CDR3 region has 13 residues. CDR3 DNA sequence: TGTGCCAGCAGCATAGGACAGTCCCAAGGCTACACCTTC. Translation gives CASSIGQSQGYTF.

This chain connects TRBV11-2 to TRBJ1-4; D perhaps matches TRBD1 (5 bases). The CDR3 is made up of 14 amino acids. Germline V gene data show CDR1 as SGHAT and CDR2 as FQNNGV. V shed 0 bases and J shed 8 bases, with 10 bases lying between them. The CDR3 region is CASSLDLQEEKLFF. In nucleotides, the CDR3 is TGTGCCAGCAGCTTAGATTTACAGGAAGAAAAACTGTTTTTT.

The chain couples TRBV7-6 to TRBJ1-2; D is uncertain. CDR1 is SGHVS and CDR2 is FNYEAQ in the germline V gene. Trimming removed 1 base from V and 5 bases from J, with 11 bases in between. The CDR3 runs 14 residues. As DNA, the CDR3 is TGTGCCAGCAGCTTAGAGCTTGGGCCTTATGGCTACACCTTC. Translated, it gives CASSLELGPYGYTF.